This entry lists 3 T cell receptor beta chains sequenced from one sample in a study of cytomegalovirus exposure and HLA in healthy donors. The PCR was carried out with 60 Vbeta primers and 13 Jbeta primers. TCRdb's table, derived via immunoSEQ multiplex PCR, lists solely in-frame clones and lacks some. Among 70,000 to 85,000 clones listed, around 58% were seen once. The sequenced material came from PBMCs. Receptors originate from a man under 40 in good health and CMV-seropositive.

Worth noting for this clone: A junction boundary mismatches the germline segment, possibly from a read error. V and J are TRBV5-1 and TRBJ1-6, with 8 bases fitting TRBD1. CDR1 and CDR2 from the germline V gene are SGHRS and YFSETQ. The CDR3 is 15 amino acids. The CDR3 is CASSLGTGGNSPLHF. The CDR3 DNA is TGCGCCAGCAGTTTGGGGACAGGCGGAAATTCACCCCTCCACTTT.

The chain recombines TRBV28 with TRBJ1-2, with unresolved D. From germline, CDR1 is MDHEN and CDR2 SYDVKM. CDR3 length equals 12 residues. Trimming stripped 2 bases from V and 4 bases from J, with 5 bases between. Here the CDR3 DNA reads TGTGCCAGCAGTTTAGAGATCTATGGCTACACCTTC. Its protein is CASSLEIYGYTF.

This rearrangement joins TRBV7-2 to TRBJ1-2; D gene unclear. Between the trimmed V and J ends, which lost 1 base and 0 bases, there was a span of 9 bases. The length of the CDR3 is 15 residues. The V gene's germline CDR1 is SGHTA and CDR2 FQGNSA. CDR3 bases: TGTGCCAGCAGCTTAGAGATAGCAGCTAACTATGGCTACACCTTC. Its translation is CASSLEIAANYGYTF.